This record looks at one TCR beta chain sequence and its context. The source of the sample is a study of shared clonotypes between healthy human individuals. Naive CD8 cells comprised CD45RO-negative, CCR7-positively selected cells, excluding terminally differentiated effector memory CD45RA+ cells. Replicate sorted-subset PCRs were loaded with around 220 ng DNA, 30,000 to 35,000 T cell genomes. Profiled with immunoSEQ multiplex PCR; TCRdb holds only in-frame clones, not every one. This repertoire shows about 2.1 million clones, approximately 94% found once; its top ten account for under 2%. The V segment lost 10 bases and the J segment 6 bases; nucleotides outside the gene matches: 15. The CDR3 covers 15 residues. Germline V lookup: CDR1 SGHVS, CDR2 FQNEAQ.

The chain employs TRBV7-8 and TRBJ1-2; 9 bases are a match to TRBD1. The receptor was isolated from a man aged 18 to 30 in good health. Some clones in this sample may be carry-over from other donors' samples. The sequenced sample was naive CD8+ T cells from PBMCs. Here the CDR3 DNA reads TGTGCCACCCGGGACAGGGACCAAAGTGCTAATGGCTACACCTTC. It yields the protein CATRDRDQSANGYTF.